The 20 T cell receptor beta chains given below trace back to one sample, sequenced in a study of cytomegalovirus exposure and HLA in healthy donors. The PCR ran on 60 Vbeta and 13 Jbeta primers. The data were produced by immunoSEQ multiplex PCR, yet TCRdb's version contains in-frame clones alone and is incomplete. The sample yields 95,000 to 150,000 clones, roughly 82% seen once. The specimen was PBMCs. The receptors shown here come from a human donor in good health.

V and J are TRBV5-1 and TRBJ2-1; 10 bases are a match to TRBD1. Germline-derived CDR1 and CDR2 are SGHRS and YFSETQ. CDR3 length: 15 amino acids. V was pared by 4 bases and J by 6 bases, with 7 bases of the junction left unmatched. CDR3 DNA sequence: TGCGCCAGCAGCCTCGGACAGGGGGACCCCAATGAGCAGTTCTTC. Protein product: CASSLGQGDPNEQFF.

This clone was counted once. This chain joins TRBV28 and TRBJ2-5; the match to TRBD1 covers 9 bases. The J call may be incorrect, as the DNA end agrees better with TRBJ2-7. This CDR3 spans 16 amino acids. Germline V gene data show CDR1 as MDHEN and CDR2 as SYDVKM. CDR3 residues: CASSSLSGQGFGEQYF. CDR3 nucleotides: TGTGCCAGCAGTTCCCTCTCGGGACAGGGTTTCGGCGAGCAGTACTTC.

There are a few counts of this clone. The chain's CDR3 is CAWSTDRGMNGYTF. In DNA form, the CDR3 reads TGTGCCTGGAGCACCGACAGGGGGATGAATGGCTACACCTTC. The chain carries TRBV30 and TRBJ1-2, with 9 bases aligning to TRBD1. The trim removed 3 bases at V and 6 bases at J, leaving 8 bases unmatched. The CDR3 has 14 amino acids. Germline V CDR1 and CDR2: GTSNPN, SVGIG (reference sequence). Full variable domain (missing parts from reference TRBV30 and TRBJ1-2): SQTIHQWPATLVQPVGSPLSLECTVEGTSNPNLYWYRQAAGRGLQLLFYSVGIGQISSEVPQNLSASRPQDRQFILSSKKLLLSDSGFYLCAWSTDRGMNGYTFGSGTRLTVV.

This clone has more than one count but fewer than ten. The chain links TRBV18 to TRBJ2-7; TRBD2 agrees at 7 bases. Trimming cost V 2 bases and J 5 bases; bases outside gene matches: 9. CDR3 length: 15 amino acids. Per germline, CDR1 KGHSH and CDR2 LQKENI. The CDR3 reads CASSPIRGDLDEQYF. The CDR3 DNA sequence: TGTGCCAGCTCACCAATACGGGGGGATCTAGACGAGCAGTACTTC. Looking up the rest from reference TRBV18 and TRBJ2-7 gives the full variable domain: NAGVMQNPRHLVRRRGQEARLRCSPMKGHSHVYWYRQLPEEGLKFMVYLQKENIIDESGMPKERFSAEFPKEGPSILRIQQVVRGDSAAYFCASSPIRGDLDEQYFGPGTRLTVT.

The chain uses TRBV7-6 and TRBJ1-4; 8 bases agree with TRBD1. This CDR3 spans 16 amino acids. CDR1 and CDR2 (germline): SGHVS, FNYEAQ. V lost 5 bases and J lost 3; bases outside the gene matches: 8. CDR3 sequence reads: CASSVTGDSANEKLFF. The CDR3 DNA reads as TGTGCCAGCAGCGTGACAGGGGATTCAGCTAATGAAAAACTGTTTTTT.

This clone came up once. The chain is built from TRBV7-6 and TRBJ2-1, with TRBD2 identical over 7 bases. V shed 8 bases, J shed 0 bases, and the junction held 10 bases outside the gene matches. The CDR3 loop spans 16 amino acids. The germline V gene encodes CDR1 SGHVS and CDR2 FNYEAQ. The CDR3 loop reads CASSTWGGSSYNEQFF. DNA for the CDR3: TGTGCCAGCTCCACTTGGGGGGGGAGCTCCTACAATGAGCAGTTCTTC.

This clone was seen a handful of times. The chain couples TRBV7-3 to TRBJ2-1, with 10 bases fitting TRBD2. The CDR3 runs 15 residues. The ends lost 3 bases at V and 4 bases at J; junction bases unmatched: 3. Germline CDR1 SGHTA, CDR2 FQGTGA. CDR3 coding DNA: TGTGCCAGCAGCTTCGGGACTAGCGTATACAATGAGCAGTTCTTC. Translating it yields CASSFGTSVYNEQFF.

About this clone: Germline is not matched at one junction end, which may reflect a read error. J is TRBJ2-2 and V is TRBV5-1; 9 positions agree with TRBD2. The CDR3 runs 15 residues. The germline gives CDR1 SGHRS, CDR2 YFSETQ. CDR3 nucleotide sequence: TGCGCCAGCAGCTTGGTGCGGGAGGGGCACCGGGGAGCTGTTTTT. It encodes CASSLVREGHRGAVF.

The chain carries TRBV6-5 and TRBJ1-5; D not certain. Germline CDR1 is MNHEY and CDR2 is SVGAGI. Trimming removed 4 bases from V and 2 bases from J, with 6 bases in between. The CDR3 covers 13 residues. The CDR3 DNA reads as TGTGCCAGCAGTTGGAGAGGCAATCAGCCCCAGCATTTT. Protein sequence: CASSWRGNQPQHF.

In this sample, this clone turned up once. An end of the junction does not agree with germline; a read error may underlie this. This rearrangement joins TRBV19 to TRBJ2-3; D is perhaps TRBD2 (5 bases). Germline-derived CDR1 and CDR2 are LNHDA and SQIVND (reference sequence). The length of the CDR3 is 13 residues. The CDR3 DNA sequence: TGTGCCGGTAGTATGCTGAGGACTGATACGCAGTATTTT. The encoded protein is CAGSMLRTDTQYF.

The chain employs TRBV7-7 and TRBJ2-5; the match to TRBD2 covers 16 bases. There are 16 residues in the CDR3. Germline V CDR1 and CDR2: SSHAT, FNYEAQ (reference sequence). V was clipped by 3 bases and J by 2 bases; unmatched bases: 0. The CDR3 sequence: CASSLGLAGGQETQYF. The CDR3 nucleotides read TGTGCCAGCAGCTTGGGACTAGCGGGAGGGCAAGAGACCCAGTACTTC.

The chain employs TRBV19 and TRBJ1-5; 7 bases line up with TRBD1. The trim removed 5 bases at V and 9 bases at J, leaving 7 bases unmatched. CDR1 and CDR2 from the germline V gene are LNHDA and SQIVND (reference sequence). The CDR3 runs to 13 residues. The chain's CDR3 is CASSQGGIGPQHF. In nucleotides, the CDR3 is TGTGCCAGTAGTCAGGGGGGAATAGGGCCCCAGCATTTT.

The chain carries TRBV5-5 and TRBJ2-5; no definite D call. The J call may be wrong; the DNA end is better matched by TRBJ2-7. CDR1 SGHKS and CDR2 YYEKEE come from the germline V gene (reference sequence). This CDR3 contains 12 residues. CDR3 residues: CASSRTDYEQYF. The CDR3 DNA is TGTGCCAGCAGCCGGACGGACTACGAGCAGTACTTC.

J is TRBJ2-2 and V is TRBV10-3; D perhaps matches TRBD2 (6 bases). CDR1 is ENHRY and CDR2 is SYGVKD in the germline V gene. The V and J ends lost 6 bases and 5 bases respectively, with 19 bases between them. The CDR3 is 16 amino acids. The CDR3 loop is CAIRQFDGRRTGELFF. CDR3 nucleotide sequence: TGTGCCATCAGACAATTCGACGGGAGAAGAACCGGGGAGCTGTTTTTT.

V usage is TRBV7-9 and J usage is TRBJ1-1; no clear D gene. The CDR3 length is 13 residues. Looked up from germline, CDR1 is SEHNR and CDR2 is FQNEAQ (reference sequence). Trimming pared 2 bases from V and 3 bases from J, leaving 7 bases between. In nucleotides, the CDR3 is TGTGCCAGCAGCTTACGTGGAGACACTGAAGCTTTCTTT. Protein: CASSLRGDTEAFF.

This chain uses TRBV29-1 with TRBJ1-4; D is possibly TRBD1 (6 bases). This CDR3 comprises 14 residues. With 3 bases removed from V and 8 bases from J, the gap between germline ends came to 16 bases. Germline CDR1 SQVTM, CDR2 ANQGSEA. This CDR3 is CSVENRDTREKLFF. In DNA form, the CDR3 reads TGCAGCGTTGAGAATCGGGACACAAGGGAAAAACTGTTTTTT.

The V gene is TRBV15, the J gene TRBJ2-7, with 12 bases aligning to TRBD1. This CDR3 has 14 residues. V lost 9 bases and J lost 5; bases outside the gene matches: 8. Per germline, CDR1 LNHNV and CDR2 YYDKDF (reference sequence). As DNA, the CDR3 is TGTGCCACGGCAGCCGGGACAGGGGGCCACGAGCAGTACTTC. Its protein is CATAAGTGGHEQYF. The variable domain in full, with the rest retrieved from reference TRBV15 and TRBJ2-7, is DAMVIQNPRYQVTQFGKPVTLSCSQTLNHNVMYWYQQKSSQAPKLLFHYYDKDFNNEADTPDNFQSRRPNTSFCFLDIRSPGLGDTAMYLCATAAGTGGHEQYFGPGTRLTVT.

The gene calls are TRBV6-1 and TRBJ2-7; D may be TRBD1 (5 bases). Germline CDR1 reads MNHNS; CDR2 reads SASEGT. The CDR3 runs 11 residues. CDR3 sequence: CASPTAYEQYF. CDR3 sequence (DNA): TGTGCTTCCCCGACAGCTTACGAGCAGTACTTC.

This clone appeared a few times. V is TRBV9 and J is TRBJ2-7; 9 bases map to TRBD1. The trim removed 4 bases at V and 5 bases at J, leaving 10 bases unmatched. CDR3 length equals 15 residues. Germline lookup yields CDR1 SGDLS and CDR2 YYNGEE. CDR3: CASSQTGGDLHEQYF. Written as DNA, the CDR3 is TGTGCCAGCAGCCAAACAGGGGGCGATCTGCACGAGCAGTACTTC.

The gene calls are TRBV28 and TRBJ2-3; 9 bases agree with TRBD1. CDR1 is MDHEN and CDR2 is SYDVKM in the germline V gene. Trimming cost V 2 bases and J 4 bases; bases outside gene matches: 13. This CDR3 contains 18 residues. CDR3 sequence (DNA): TGTGCCAGCAGTTTACCCCCAACACAGGGGGCCTCGGCAGATACGCAGTATTTT. Amino acid sequence: CASSLPPTQGASADTQYF.